This section outlines one TCR beta chain sequence together with its context. Its antigen remains unknown. The CDR3 consists of 14 residues. In germline, CDR1 is MNHEY, CDR2 SVGEGT. The junction had 6 bases not matched to a gene; V was cut back by 6 bases and J by 4 bases. Sequenced with the Oncomine TCR Beta short-read assay was DNA taken from cultured CD4+ T cells. Genomic DNA was isolated from CD4+ T cells that had been cultured. TCRdb reprocessed the PCR reads via MiXCR and lists one record per CDR3 protein. The data hold approximately 25,000 distinct CDR3 sequences, with about 56% observed a single time. The sample comes from a study of vaccination and CD4 T cells after COVID-19. Study background: It was a median roughly 100 days after diagnosis, with a range of 35 to 161, that post-COVID samples were drawn. Control cultures were given a CEFX pool, an HIV-1 Nef pool, or no peptide.

This sample's treatment: 10-day PBMC culture with coronavirus spike peptide pools or control peptides (ViraFEST assay). IL-2 at 8.5 to 10 IU/ml and peptide pools at about 9.5 ug/ml were added to PBMCs cultured at about 2 million per well. V gene TRBV6-2 or TRBV6-3 combines with J gene TRBJ1-2; 9 bases align to TRBD1. The sequencing sample was made of CD4+ T cells from blood, cultured in vitro. The clonotype was recovered from a human donor who had recovered from COVID-19. CDR3 loop: CASSPGQGTYGYTF. CDR3 DNA sequence: TGTGCCAGCAGCCCAGGACAGGGGACCTATGGCTACACCTTC.